Given below is one TCR beta chain in context. The CDR3 spans 15 residues. V was trimmed by 6 bases and J by 5 bases, leaving 19 bases between them. In germline, CDR1 is MDHEN, CDR2 SYDVKM. The record originates from a study of blood T cell repertoires in COVID-19. At the level of the study: PBMCs, B-cell-depleted T cells, or T cells were the source of the cDNA or gDNA that made up the material.

Allocation to cohorts depended on clinical history reported by the participants. People in the exposed group encountered a COVID-19 case within 2 weeks before entering the study. Using immunoSEQ multiplex PCR, the repertoire was profiled, and TCRdb retains in-frame clones only, with some absent. The table lists a few hundred thousand clones, roughly 84% of them singletons. The chain recombines TRBV28 with TRBJ2-5; possibly TRBD1 for D (6 bases). The receptor's source is a woman aged 50 to 60 who had been exposed to COVID-19. Sequencing was carried out using PBMCs or T cells enriched from blood (not recorded which). The CDR3 region is CASSFPQGSRETQYF. The CDR3 bases are TGTGCCAGCAGCTTTCCTCAGGGGAGCAGGGAGACCCAGTACTTC.